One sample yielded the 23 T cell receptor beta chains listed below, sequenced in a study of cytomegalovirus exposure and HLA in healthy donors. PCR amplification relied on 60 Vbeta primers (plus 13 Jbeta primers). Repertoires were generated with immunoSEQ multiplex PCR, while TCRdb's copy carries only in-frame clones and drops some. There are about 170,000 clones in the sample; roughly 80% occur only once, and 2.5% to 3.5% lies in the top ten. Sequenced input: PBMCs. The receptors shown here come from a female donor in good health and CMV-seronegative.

CDR3 coding DNA: TGTGCCAGCACCAGCGGTTATAGCAATCAGCCCCAGCATTTT. Translated: CASTSGYSNQPQHF. This chain uses TRBV28 with TRBJ1-5; D is unclear. The CDR3 covers 14 residues. V was clipped by 7 bases and J by 0 bases, with 10 bases between them. Germline V gene sequence: CDR1 MDHEN, CDR2 SYDVKM.

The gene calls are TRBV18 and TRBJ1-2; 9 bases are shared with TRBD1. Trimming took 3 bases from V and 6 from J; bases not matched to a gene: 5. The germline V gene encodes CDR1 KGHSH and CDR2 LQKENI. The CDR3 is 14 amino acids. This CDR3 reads CASSPGQGENGYTF. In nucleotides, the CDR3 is TGTGCCAGCTCACCGGGACAGGGAGAGAATGGCTACACCTTC.

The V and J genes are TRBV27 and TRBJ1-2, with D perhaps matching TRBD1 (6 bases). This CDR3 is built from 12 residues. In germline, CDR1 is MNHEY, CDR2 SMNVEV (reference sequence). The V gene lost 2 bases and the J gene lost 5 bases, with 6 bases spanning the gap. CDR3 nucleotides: TGTGCCAGCAGTTTACAGGGGTATGGCTACACCTTC. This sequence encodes CASSLQGYGYTF.

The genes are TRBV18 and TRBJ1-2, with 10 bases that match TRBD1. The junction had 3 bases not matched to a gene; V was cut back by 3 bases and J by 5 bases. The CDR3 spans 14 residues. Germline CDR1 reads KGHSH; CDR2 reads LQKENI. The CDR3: CASSPGTGEYGYTF. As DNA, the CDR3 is TGTGCCAGCTCACCGGGGACAGGGGAATATGGCTACACCTTC. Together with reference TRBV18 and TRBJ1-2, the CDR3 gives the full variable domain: NAGVMQNPRHLVRRRGQEARLRCSPMKGHSHVYWYRQLPEEGLKFMVYLQKENIIDESGMPKERFSAEFPKEGPSILRIQQVVRGDSAAYFCASSPGTGEYGYTFGSGTRLTVV.

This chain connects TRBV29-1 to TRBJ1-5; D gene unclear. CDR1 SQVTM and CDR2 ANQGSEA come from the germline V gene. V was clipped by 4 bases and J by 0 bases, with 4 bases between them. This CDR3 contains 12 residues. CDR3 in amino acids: CSVVLSNQPQHF. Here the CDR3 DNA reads TGCAGCGTTGTCCTTAGCAATCAGCCCCAGCATTTT.

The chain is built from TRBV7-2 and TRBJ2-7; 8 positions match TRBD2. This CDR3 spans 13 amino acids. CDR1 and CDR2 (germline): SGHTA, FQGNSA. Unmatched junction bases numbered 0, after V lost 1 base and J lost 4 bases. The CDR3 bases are TGTGCCAGCAGCTTAGGACTAGCGTACGAGCAGTACTTC. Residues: CASSLGLAYEQYF.

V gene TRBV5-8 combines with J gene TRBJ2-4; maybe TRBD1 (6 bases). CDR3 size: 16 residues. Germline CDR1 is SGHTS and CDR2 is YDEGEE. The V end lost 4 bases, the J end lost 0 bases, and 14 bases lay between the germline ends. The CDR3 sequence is CASSPGQKLAKNIQYF. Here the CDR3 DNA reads TGTGCCAGCAGCCCAGGACAGAAACTAGCCAAAAACATTCAGTACTTC.

The DNA of the CDR3 is TGTGCCAGCAGTGCTGGGACTCGAGGGTATGAGCAGTTCTTC. Its translation: CASSAGTRGYEQFF. This chain links TRBV6-4 with TRBJ2-1; D possibly corresponds to TRBD2 (6 bases). V lost 4 bases, J lost 8 bases, and 15 bases lay in between. This CDR3 spans 14 amino acids. Germline lookup yields CDR1 MRHNA and CDR2 SNTAGT.

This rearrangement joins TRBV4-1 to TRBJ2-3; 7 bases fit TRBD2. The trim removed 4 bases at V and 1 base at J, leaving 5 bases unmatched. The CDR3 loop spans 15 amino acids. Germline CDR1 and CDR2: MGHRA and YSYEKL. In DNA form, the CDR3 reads TGCGCCAGCAGCCTGGGGAGCGGGGGCACAGATACGCAGTATTTT. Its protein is CASSLGSGGTDTQYF.

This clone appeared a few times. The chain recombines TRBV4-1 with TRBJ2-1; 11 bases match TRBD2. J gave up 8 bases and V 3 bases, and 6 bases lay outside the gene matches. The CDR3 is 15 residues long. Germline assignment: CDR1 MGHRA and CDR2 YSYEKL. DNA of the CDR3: TGCGCCAGCAGCCACCTAGCGGGAGGAAGCGATGAGCAGTTCTTC. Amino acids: CASSHLAGGSDEQFF.

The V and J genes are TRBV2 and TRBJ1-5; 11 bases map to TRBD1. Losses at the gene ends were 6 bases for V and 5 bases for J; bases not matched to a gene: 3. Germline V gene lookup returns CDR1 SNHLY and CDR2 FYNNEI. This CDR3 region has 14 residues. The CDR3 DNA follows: TGTGCCAGCAGCGGACAGGGGGCGGATCAGCCCCAGCATTTT. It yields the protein CASSGQGADQPQHF.

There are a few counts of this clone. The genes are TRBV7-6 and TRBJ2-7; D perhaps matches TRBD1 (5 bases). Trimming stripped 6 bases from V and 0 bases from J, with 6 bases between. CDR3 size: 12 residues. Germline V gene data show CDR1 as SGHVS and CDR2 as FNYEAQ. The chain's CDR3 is CASRGLSYEQYF. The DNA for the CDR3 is TGTGCCAGCAGGGGGCTCTCCTACGAGCAGTACTTC.

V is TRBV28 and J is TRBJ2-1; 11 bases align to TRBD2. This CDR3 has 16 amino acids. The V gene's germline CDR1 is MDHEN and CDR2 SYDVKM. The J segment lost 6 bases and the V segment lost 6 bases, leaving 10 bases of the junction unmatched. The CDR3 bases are TGTGCCAGCAGCCGCCGACTAGCGGGAAGTGGCAATGAGCAGTTCTTC. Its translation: CASSRRLAGSGNEQFF.

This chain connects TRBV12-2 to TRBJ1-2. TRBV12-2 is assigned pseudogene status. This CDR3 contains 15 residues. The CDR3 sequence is CASRLVRRGYYGYTF. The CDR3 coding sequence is TGTGCAAGTCGCTTAGTGAGGCGGGGGTACTATGGCTACACCTTC.

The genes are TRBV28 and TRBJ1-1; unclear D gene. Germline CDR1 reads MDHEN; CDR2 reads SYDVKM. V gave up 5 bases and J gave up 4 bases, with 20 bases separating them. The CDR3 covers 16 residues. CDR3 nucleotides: TGTGCCAGCAGTCGGGTTCGTCGGGTCGGGTTCACTGAAGCTTTCTTT. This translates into CASSRVRRVGFTEAFF. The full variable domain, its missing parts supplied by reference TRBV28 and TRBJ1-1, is DVKVTQSSRYLVKRTGEKVFLECVQDMDHENMFWYRQDPGLGLRLIYFSYDVKMKEKGDIPEGYSVSREKKERFSLILESASTNQTSMYLCASSRVRRVGFTEAFFGQGTRLTVV.

Here the CDR3 DNA reads TGCGCCAGCAGCCAAGAAGAAGGGGGCTCCTACGAGCAGTACTTC. Amino acids: CASSQEEGGSYEQYF. This chain links TRBV4-3 with TRBJ2-7, with a tentative D call TRBD1 (6 bases). This CDR3 contains 15 residues. V gave up 0 bases and J gave up 0 bases, with 9 bases separating them. Germline V gene sequence: CDR1 LGHNA, CDR2 YSLEER.

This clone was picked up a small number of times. CDR3 sequence (DNA): TGTGCCAGCAGTTCCGGGTCCCAAGTTAATGAAAAACTGTTTTTT. This encodes CASSSGSQVNEKLFF. The chain couples TRBV11-2 to TRBJ1-4; no firm D call. Germline assignment: CDR1 SGHAT and CDR2 FQNNGV. The CDR3 spans 15 residues. With 6 bases removed from V and 4 bases from J, the gap between germline ends came to 15 bases.

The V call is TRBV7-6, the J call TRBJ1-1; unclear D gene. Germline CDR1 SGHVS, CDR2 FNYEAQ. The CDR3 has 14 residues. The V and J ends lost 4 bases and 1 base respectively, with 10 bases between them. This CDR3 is CASSWLGANTEAFF. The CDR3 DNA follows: TGTGCCAGCAGCTGGCTCGGAGCGAACACTGAAGCTTTCTTT.

The CDR3 reads CRAGGEGGYTF. DNA of the CDR3: TGCAGGGCAGGGGGCGAAGGTGGCTACACCTTC. The chain carries TRBV20-1 and TRBJ1-2; 8 bases agree with TRBD1. Germline V gene data show CDR1 as DFQATT and CDR2 as SNEGSKA (reference sequence). The CDR3 is 11 residues long.

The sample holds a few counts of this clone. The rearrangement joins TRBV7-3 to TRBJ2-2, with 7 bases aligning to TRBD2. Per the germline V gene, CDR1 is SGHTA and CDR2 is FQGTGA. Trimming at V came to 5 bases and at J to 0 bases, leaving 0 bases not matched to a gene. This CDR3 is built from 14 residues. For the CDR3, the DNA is TGTGCCAGCAGCAGCGGGGCGAACACCGGGGAGCTGTTTTTT. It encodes CASSSGANTGELFF.

CDR3 DNA: TGTGCCAGCAGCTTAGCGGGGGCGCCTGGAAACACCATATATTTT. Protein sequence: CASSLAGAPGNTIYF. The V call is TRBV7-3, the J call TRBJ1-3; a possible D gene is TRBD1 (6 bases). The CDR3 loop spans 15 amino acids. CDR1 and CDR2 (germline): SGHTA, FQGTGA. The V end was cut by 2 bases, the J end by 2 bases, with 10 bases between. Full variable domain (missing parts from reference TRBV7-3 and TRBJ1-3): GAGVSQTPSNKVTEKGKYVELRCDPISGHTALYWYRQSLGQGPEFLIYFQGTGAADDSGLPNDRFFAVRPEGSVSTLKIQRTERGDSAVYLCASSLAGAPGNTIYFGEGSWLTVV.

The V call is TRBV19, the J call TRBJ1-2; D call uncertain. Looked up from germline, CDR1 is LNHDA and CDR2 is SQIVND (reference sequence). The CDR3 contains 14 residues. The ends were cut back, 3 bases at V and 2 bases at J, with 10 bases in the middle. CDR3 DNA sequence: TGTGCCAGTAGTATGGAGGGCATAAACTATGGCTACACCTTC. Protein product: CASSMEGINYGYTF. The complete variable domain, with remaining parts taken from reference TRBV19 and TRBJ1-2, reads DGGITQSPKYLFRKEGQNVTLSCEQNLNHDAMYWYRQDPGQGLRLIYYSQIVNDFQKGDIAEGYSVSREKKESFPLTVTSAQKNPTAFYLCASSMEGINYGYTFGSGTRLTVV.

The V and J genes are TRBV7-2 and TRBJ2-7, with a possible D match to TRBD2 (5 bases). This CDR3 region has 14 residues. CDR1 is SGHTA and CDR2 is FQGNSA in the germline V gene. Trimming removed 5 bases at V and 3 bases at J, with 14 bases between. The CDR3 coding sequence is TGTGCCAGCAGCCCCGAGGGTCTCGACTACGAGCAGTACTTC. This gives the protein CASSPEGLDYEQYF.